The text below deals with one TCR beta chain. Regarding time point: baseline pretreatment blood. Treatment indicated: 15 Gy SBRT to primary tumor, nephrectomy 4 weeks later. Sequencing was performed with immunoSEQ multiplex PCR; in TCRdb, only in-frame clones are kept and a portion is missing. The sample contains approximately 45,000 clones, roughly 83% of which appear only once. Germline V gene sequence: CDR1 MNHEY, CDR2 SVGAGI. CDR3 length: 13 residues. V lost 4 bases and J lost 7; bases outside the gene matches: 4. This sample was included in a study of radiation and T cells in renal cell carcinoma.

The material sequenced was blood, taken from a patient whose treatment included radiotherapy and nephrectomy. The sequence was obtained from a woman between 65 and 79 years old with renal cell carcinoma. The rearrangement uses TRBV6-5 and TRBJ1-5, with 7 bases identical to TRBD1. CDR3 sequence: CASSFDRAQPQHF. The DNA of the CDR3 is TGTGCCAGCAGTTTCGACAGGGCACAGCCCCAGCATTTT.